The clone carrying this T cell receptor (beta chain) was counted ten times or more. Its antigen is not identified. The CDR3 consists of 15 residues. Germline CDR1 is SEHNR and CDR2 is FQNEAQ (reference sequence). V was trimmed by 4 bases and J by 7 bases, leaving 19 bases between them. The data were taken from a study of T-cell reconstitution after alpha-beta-depleted transplantation in children. Study outcomes and limitations: Newly made T cells mostly supplied T-cell counts and diversity one year after transplant.

Unique molecular identifiers tagged the TCRbeta library. TCRdb reprocessed the PCR reads with MiXCR, giving one entry per CDR3 protein. The table has some 350,000 distinct CDR3 sequences, roughly 17% seen once. Source: PBMCs, mostly from graft donor cells, taken 360 days after TCRalphabeta/CD19-depleted stem cell transplant. The J gene is TRBJ1-1, the V gene TRBV7-9; D is uncertain. This receptor was taken from a male patient aged 2-15 years who had a stem cell transplant for acute lymphoblastic leukemia, so the T cells may come from the graft donor. The DNA for the CDR3 is TGTGCCAGCAGCTCCCGTTATGAAGGCCCCGATGAAGCTTTCTTT. Residues: CASSSRYEGPDEAFF. Based on the CDR3 plus reference TRBV7-9 and TRBJ1-1, the full variable domain is DTGVSQNPRHKITKRGQNVTFRCDPISEHNRLYWYRQTLGQGPEFLTYFQNEAQLEKSRLLSDRFSAERPKGSFSTLEIQRTEQGDSAMYLCASSSRYEGPDEAFFGQGTRLTVV.